This TCR beta chain appears in the sequencing data of a study of long-term antiretroviral therapy in people with HIV. Study results and limitations: Researchers lacked any data on ART adherence, viral resistance or therapy changes. Repertoire dominance by clones expanded before ART was seen at all time points.

Concerning this clone: Its target is unknown.

CDR1 is MDHEN and CDR2 is SYDVKM in the germline V gene. The J segment lost 6 bases and the V segment lost 7 bases, leaving 15 bases of the junction unmatched. This CDR3 is 16 amino acids long. Survey-level immunoSEQ v3.0 assays were run. What sequencing targeted per sample was about 35,000-55,000 T-cell genomes. The protocol was immunoSEQ multiplex PCR, while the TCRdb copy is restricted to in-frame clones and leaves out a portion. This repertoire shows tens of thousands of clones, approximately 95% found once; its top ten account for 2.5% to 3.5%. HIV-positive participants all received treatment in the United States.

The chain is built from TRBV28 and TRBJ2-7; 10 bases align to TRBD2. The sequencing here drew on unsorted PBMCs, taken 5.3 years after starting antiretroviral therapy. The TCR comes from a man aged 45-65 years with HIV. The CDR3 nucleotides are TGTGCCAGCACAAGGATGCGGAGCGGGGGGGCAGGCGAGCAGTACTTC. Translated: CASTRMRSGGAGEQYF.